This T cell receptor (beta chain) was profiled in a study of cytomegalovirus exposure and HLA in healthy donors. The wider study: An earlier analysis found 117 million unique TCR beta sequences from 150 million to 200 million T cells.

This clone turned up a few times. Antigen: not known. The CDR3 covers 17 residues. Germline V gene sequence: CDR1 SGHRS, CDR2 YFSETQ. Trimming removed 4 bases from V and 0 bases from J; junction bases left unmatched: 7. The PCR had 60 Vbeta and 13 Jbeta primers. Some clones are missing from TCRdb's copy, which holds only in-frame ones; the method was immunoSEQ multiplex PCR. The sample has 83,000 or so clones; around 76% are singletons. General study results and limits: Segments of the TCR beta V type were, in most cases, productive about 87% or about 30% of the time in an earlier analysis. According to a later analysis, most TCR beta chains associated with CMV appeared HLA-restricted. An apparent linkage of common viral pathogens to several of the most significant clusters emerged in a later analysis.

The sequence came from a man aged 30-40 years in good health and CMV-seropositive. The sequenced sample consisted of PBMCs. The chain carries TRBV5-1 and TRBJ2-7, with 13 bases matching TRBD2. This CDR3 reads CASSLRTSGGNSYEQYF. CDR3 sequence (DNA): TGCGCCAGCAGCCTTAGGACTAGCGGGGGAAACTCCTACGAGCAGTACTTC. The whole variable domain, remainder taken from reference TRBV5-1 and TRBJ2-7, is KAGVTQTPRYLIKTRGQQVTLSCSPISGHRSVSWYQQTPGQGLQFLFEYFSETQRNKGNFPGRFSGRQFSNSRSEMNVSTLELGDSALYLCASSLRTSGGNSYEQYFGPGTRLTVT.